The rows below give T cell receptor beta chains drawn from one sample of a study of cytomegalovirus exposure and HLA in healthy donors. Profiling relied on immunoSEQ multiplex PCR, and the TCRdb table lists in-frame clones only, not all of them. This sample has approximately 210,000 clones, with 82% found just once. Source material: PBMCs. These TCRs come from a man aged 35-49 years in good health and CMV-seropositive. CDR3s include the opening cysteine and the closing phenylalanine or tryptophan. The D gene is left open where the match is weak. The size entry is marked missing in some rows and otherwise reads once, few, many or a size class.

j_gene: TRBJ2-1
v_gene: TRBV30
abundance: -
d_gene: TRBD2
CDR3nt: TGTGCCTGGAGTGGTAGCGGGAAAGTTCTTAATGAGCAGTTCTTC
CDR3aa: CAWSGSGKVLNEQFF

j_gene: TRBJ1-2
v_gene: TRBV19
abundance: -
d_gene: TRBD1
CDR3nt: TGTGCCATTCGAGACACCGGGACAGGGTACTATGGCTACACCTTC
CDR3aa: CAIRDTGTGYYGYTF

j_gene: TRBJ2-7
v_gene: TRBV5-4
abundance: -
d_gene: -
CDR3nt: TGTGCCAGCAGCATACTTCAGGGGGGCTACGAGCAGTACTTC
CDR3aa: CASSILQGGYEQYF

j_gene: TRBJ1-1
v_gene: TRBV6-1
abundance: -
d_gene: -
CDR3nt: TGTGCCAGCAGCCCCGGGAGGGCCGCTTTCTTT
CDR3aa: CASSPGRAAFF

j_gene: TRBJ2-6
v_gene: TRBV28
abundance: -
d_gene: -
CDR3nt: TGTGCCAGCGACAGTCGCTCTGGGGCCAACGTCCTGACTTTC
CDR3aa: CASDSRSGANVLTF

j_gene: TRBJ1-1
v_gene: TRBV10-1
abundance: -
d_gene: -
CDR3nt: TGCGCCAGCAGTGTAACTCCGGGAGCTATAGCTTTCTTT
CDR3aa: CASSVTPGAIAFF

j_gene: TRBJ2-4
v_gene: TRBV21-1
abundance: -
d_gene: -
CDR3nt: TGTGCCAGCAGCTTGCGGGACGGTTCCATTCAGTACTTC
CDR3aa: CASSLRDGSIQYF

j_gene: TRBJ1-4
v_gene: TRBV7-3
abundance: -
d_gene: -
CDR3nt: TGTGCCAGCAGCTTGAGGAATGGTGAAAAACTGTTTTTT
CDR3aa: CASSLRNGEKLFF

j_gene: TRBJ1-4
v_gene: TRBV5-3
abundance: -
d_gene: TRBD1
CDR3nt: TGTGCCAGAAGCTTGGATGGGACAGGAACAACTAATGAAAAACTGTTTTTT
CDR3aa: CARSLDGTGTTNEKLFF

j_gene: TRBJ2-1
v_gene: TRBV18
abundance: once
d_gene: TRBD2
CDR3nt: TGTGCCAGCTCACCACCGGGAGGACTAGCGGGACACAATGAGCAGTTCTTC
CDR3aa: CASSPPGGLAGHNEQFF

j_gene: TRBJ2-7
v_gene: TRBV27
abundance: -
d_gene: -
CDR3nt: TGTGCCAGCAGTCATTCAGGGGACCACGAGCAGTACTTC
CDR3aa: CASSHSGDHEQYF

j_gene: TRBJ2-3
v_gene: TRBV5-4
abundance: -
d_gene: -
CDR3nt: TGTGCCAGCAGCTTGGATTTGACGGGGGTTAGATATTTT
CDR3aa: CASSLDLTGVRYF

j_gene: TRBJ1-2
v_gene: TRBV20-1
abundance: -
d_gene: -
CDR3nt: TGCAGTGCCACGGGGGGGGATGGCTACACCTTC
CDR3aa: CSATGGDGYTF

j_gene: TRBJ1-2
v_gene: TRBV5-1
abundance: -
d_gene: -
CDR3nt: TGCGCCAGCAGCGTCTGGGAGAGAAGTTCTAACTATGGCTACACCTTC
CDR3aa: CASSVWERSSNYGYTF

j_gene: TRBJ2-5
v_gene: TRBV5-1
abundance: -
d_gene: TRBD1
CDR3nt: TGCGCCAGCAGCTTGCTGGACAGGGCAGAAGAGACCCAGTACTTC
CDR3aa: CASSLLDRAEETQYF

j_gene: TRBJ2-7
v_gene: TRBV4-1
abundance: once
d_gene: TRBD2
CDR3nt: TGCGCCAGCAGCCAAGGCGCGCTAGCGGGCTACGAGCAGTACTTC
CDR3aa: CASSQGALAGYEQYF

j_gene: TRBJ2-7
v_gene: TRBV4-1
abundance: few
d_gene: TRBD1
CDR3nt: TGCGCCAGCAGCCCGGGACAGGGCCCATCCTACGAGCAGTACTTC
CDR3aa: CASSPGQGPSYEQYF

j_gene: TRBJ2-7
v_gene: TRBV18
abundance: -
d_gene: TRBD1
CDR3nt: TGTGCCAGCTCACCACGGGGGACAGACCCCTACGAGCAGTACTTC
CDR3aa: CASSPRGTDPYEQYF

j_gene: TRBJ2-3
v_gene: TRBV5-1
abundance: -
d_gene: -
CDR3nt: TGCGCCAGCAGCTTGGTTCGGGTGCAGGGAGATACGCAGTATTTT
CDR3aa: CASSLVRVQGDTQYF

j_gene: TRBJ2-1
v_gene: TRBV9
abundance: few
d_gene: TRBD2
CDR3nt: TGTGCCAGCAGCGTAGCTAGCGGGAGGGTCAATGAGCAGTTCTTC
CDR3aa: CASSVASGRVNEQFF

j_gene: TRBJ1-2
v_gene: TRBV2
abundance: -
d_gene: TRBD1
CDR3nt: TGTGCCAGCGGGGACAGGGGATTCGGCTATGGCTACACCTTC
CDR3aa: CASGDRGFGYGYTF

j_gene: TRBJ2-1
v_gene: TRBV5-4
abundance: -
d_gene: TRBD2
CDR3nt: TGTGCCAGCAGAAATACCGGGACTACATCCTACAATGAGCAGTTCTTC
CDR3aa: CASRNTGTTSYNEQFF

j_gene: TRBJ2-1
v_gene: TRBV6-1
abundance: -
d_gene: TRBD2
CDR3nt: TGTGCCAGCAGTGCCATTCGTGGCGGGGGTTACAATGAGCAGTTCTTC
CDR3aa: CASSAIRGGGYNEQFF

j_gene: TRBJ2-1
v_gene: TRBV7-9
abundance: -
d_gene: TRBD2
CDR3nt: TGTTCCAGCAGCTTACGGCTAGCGGGGAGCTCCTACAATGAGCAGTTCTTC
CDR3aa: CSSSLRLAGSSYNEQFF

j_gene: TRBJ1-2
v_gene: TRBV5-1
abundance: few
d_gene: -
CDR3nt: TGCGCCAGCAGCTTGGCCAGTGGATCAGGCTATGGCTACACCTTC
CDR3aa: CASSLASGSGYGYTF

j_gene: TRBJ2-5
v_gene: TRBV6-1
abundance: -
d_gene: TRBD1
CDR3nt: TGTGCCAGCAGTGGCAGGGGGAGAGGGGCCAAAGAGACCCAGTACTTC
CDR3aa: CASSGRGRGAKETQYF

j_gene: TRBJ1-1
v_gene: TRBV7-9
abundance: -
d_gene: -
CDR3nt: TGTGCCAGCAGCAATTCCGGTGTGAACACTGAAGCTTTCTTT
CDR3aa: CASSNSGVNTEAFF

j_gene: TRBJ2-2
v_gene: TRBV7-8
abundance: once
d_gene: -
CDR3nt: TGTGCCAGCAGCTTAGACCGGCAGGGGAACACCGGGGAGCTGTTTTTT
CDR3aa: CASSLDRQGNTGELFF

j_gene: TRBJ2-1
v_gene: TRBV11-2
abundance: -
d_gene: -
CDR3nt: TGTGCCAGCAGCTTAACGTACCGGGACAAAGAATACAATGAGCAGTTCTTC
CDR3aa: CASSLTYRDKEYNEQFF

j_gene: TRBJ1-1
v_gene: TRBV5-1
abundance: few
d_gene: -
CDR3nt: TGCGCCAGCAGCTTGGAGTGGGCAGGCTCGGCTGAAGCTTTCTTT
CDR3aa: CASSLEWAGSAEAFF

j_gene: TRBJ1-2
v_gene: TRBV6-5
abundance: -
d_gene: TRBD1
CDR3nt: TGTGCCAGCAGTTACAGCCGGACAGGGGGCGGCTATGGCTACACCTTC
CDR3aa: CASSYSRTGGGYGYTF

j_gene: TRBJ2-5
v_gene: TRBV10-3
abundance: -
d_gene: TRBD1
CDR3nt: TGTGCCATCAGTGATTCGGACAGGGGCGGGGAGACCCAGTACTTC
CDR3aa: CAISDSDRGGETQYF

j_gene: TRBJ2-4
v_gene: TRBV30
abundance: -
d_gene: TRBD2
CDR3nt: TGTGCCCAGAGTTCTCTAGCGGGAGCCAAAAACATTCAGTACTTC
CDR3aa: CAQSSLAGAKNIQYF

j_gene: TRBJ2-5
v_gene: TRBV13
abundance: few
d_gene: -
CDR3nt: TGTGCCAGCAGCTCCCGGGGTCTACGAGGGTCGGAGACCCAGTACTTC
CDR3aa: CASSSRGLRGSETQYF

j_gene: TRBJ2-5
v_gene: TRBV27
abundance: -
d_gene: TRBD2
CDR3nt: TGTGCCAGCAGTCCTAGCGGGAGCCAAGAGACCCAGTACTTC
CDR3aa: CASSPSGSQETQYF

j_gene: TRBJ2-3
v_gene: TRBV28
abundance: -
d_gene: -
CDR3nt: TGTGCCAGCAGTCCTCCGGGAACCAACACAGATACGCAGTATTTT
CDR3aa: CASSPPGTNTDTQYF

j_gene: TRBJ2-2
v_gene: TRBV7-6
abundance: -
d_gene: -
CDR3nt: TGTGCCAGCAGGACAGGTACCGGGGAGCTGTTTTTT
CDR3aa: CASRTGTGELFF

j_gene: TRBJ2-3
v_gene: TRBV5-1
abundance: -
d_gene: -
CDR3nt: TGCGCCAGCAGCTTGGGTGGTAGCGCCAGCACAGATACGCAGTATTTT
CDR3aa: CASSLGGSASTDTQYF

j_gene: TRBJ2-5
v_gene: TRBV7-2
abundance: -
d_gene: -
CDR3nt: TGTGCCAGCAGTCGCGGGGAGTCAGGCCGGCGGGAGACCCAGTACTTC
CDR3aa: CASSRGESGRRETQYF

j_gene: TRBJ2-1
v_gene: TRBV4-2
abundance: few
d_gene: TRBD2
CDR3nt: TGTGCCAGCAGCCAAGATTCGCTAGCGGGAGTTAATAACAATGAGCAGTTCTTC
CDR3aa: CASSQDSLAGVNNNEQFF

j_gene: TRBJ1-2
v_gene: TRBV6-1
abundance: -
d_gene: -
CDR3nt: TGTGCCAGCAGTGGGACAACTAACTATGGCTACACCTTC
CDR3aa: CASSGTTNYGYTF

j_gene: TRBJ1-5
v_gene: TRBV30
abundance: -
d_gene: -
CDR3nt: TGTGCCTGGAGCAAACCCGGGTCCCTAAATCAGCCCCAGCATTTT
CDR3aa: CAWSKPGSLNQPQHF

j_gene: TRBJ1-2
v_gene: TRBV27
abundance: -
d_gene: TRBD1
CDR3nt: TGTGCCAGCAGTTTAAAAGCGGGGACAGGCTATGGCTACACCTTC
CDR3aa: CASSLKAGTGYGYTF

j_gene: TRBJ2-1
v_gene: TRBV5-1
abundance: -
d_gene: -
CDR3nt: TGCGCCAGCAGCACAACAAGGGGGGGTTACAATGAGCAGTTCTTC
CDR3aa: CASSTTRGGYNEQFF

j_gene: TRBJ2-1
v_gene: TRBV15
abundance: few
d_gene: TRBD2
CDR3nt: TGTGCCACCAGCAGAGAGGGGACTAGTAACAATGAGCAGTTCTTC
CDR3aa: CATSREGTSNNEQFF

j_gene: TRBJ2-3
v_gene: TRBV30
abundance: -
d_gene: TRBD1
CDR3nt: TGTGCCTGGAACCGCGGGACAGGGGGCCCAGATACGCAGTATTTT
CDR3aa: CAWNRGTGGPDTQYF

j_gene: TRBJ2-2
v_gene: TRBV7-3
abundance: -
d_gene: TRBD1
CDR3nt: TGTGCCAGCAGCCGTGACAGGGGGCCTGGCGGGGAGCTGTTTTTT
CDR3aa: CASSRDRGPGGELFF

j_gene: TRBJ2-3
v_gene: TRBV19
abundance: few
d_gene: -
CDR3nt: TGTGCCAGTAGACCCGCCGCGGGAGATACGCAGTATTTT
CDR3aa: CASRPAAGDTQYF

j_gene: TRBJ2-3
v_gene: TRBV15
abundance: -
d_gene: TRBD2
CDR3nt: TGTGCCACCAGCAGAGACTACCCGGACGGGAGGAGCACAGATACGCAGTATTTT
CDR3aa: CATSRDYPDGRSTDTQYF

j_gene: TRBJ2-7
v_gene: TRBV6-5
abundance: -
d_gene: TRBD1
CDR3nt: TGTGCCAGCAGCCTCGGGACAGGGCTCTACGAGCAGTACTTC
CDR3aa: CASSLGTGLYEQYF

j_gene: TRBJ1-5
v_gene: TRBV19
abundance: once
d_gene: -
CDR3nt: TGTGCCAGTAGTATAAGGGGCAGGGCAAGACAGCCCCAGCATTTT
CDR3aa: CASSIRGRARQPQHF

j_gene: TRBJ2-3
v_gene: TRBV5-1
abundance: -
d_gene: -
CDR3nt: TGCGCCAGCAGCCCGTCGGGAGCCGGGTCGCAGTATTTT
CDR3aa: CASSPSGAGSQYF

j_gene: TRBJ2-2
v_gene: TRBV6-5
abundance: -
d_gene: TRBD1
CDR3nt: TGTGCCAGCAGTTACTCCACAGGGGGTGGGACCGGGGAGCTGTTTTTT
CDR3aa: CASSYSTGGGTGELFF

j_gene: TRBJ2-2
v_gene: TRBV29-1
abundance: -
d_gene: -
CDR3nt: TGCAGCGTTGGGGGCGGGGGCAGGTACACCGGGGAGCTGTTTTTT
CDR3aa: CSVGGGGRYTGELFF

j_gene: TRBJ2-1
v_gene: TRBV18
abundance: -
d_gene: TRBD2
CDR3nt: TGTGCCAGCTCACGAACTAGCGGAGGATACAATGAGCAGTTCTTC
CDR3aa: CASSRTSGGYNEQFF

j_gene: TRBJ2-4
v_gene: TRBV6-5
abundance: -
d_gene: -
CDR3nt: TGTGCCAGCAGTTTCCTTGATCCACTAGCCAAAAACATTCAGTACTTC
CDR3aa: CASSFLDPLAKNIQYF

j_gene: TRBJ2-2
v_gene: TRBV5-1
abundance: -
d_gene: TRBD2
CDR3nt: TGCGCCAGCAGCCCGCTAGCGGGAGTGAACACCGGGGAGCTGTTTTTT
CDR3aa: CASSPLAGVNTGELFF